Below, 28 T cell receptor beta chains from the same sample are listed, as sequenced in a study of STAT3 mutations in large granular lymphocyte leukemia. Whole-study results and caveats: Every T-LGLL patient had at least one immunodominant TCRbeta clonotype.

No antigen has been identified for these receptors. Profiled with immunoSEQ multiplex PCR; TCRdb holds only in-frame clones, not every one. The repertoire holds approximately 43,000 clones, with about 81% as singletons. The sample consisted of PBMCs. The receptors were gathered from a human donor with T large granular lymphocyte leukemia. Some clones in this sample may be carry-over from other donors' samples.

J is TRBJ1-5 and V is TRBV11-2; TRBD1 aligns across 9 bases. CDR3 length equals 15 residues. Germline values: CDR1 SGHAT, CDR2 FQNNGV. V lost 1 base and J lost 4; bases outside the gene matches: 2. The CDR3 loop reads CASSLGTGANQPQHF. The CDR3 bases are TGTGCCAGCAGCTTAGGGACAGGGGCAAATCAGCCCCAGCATTTT.

V and J are TRBV30 and TRBJ2-7; D unclear. Trimming pared 4 bases from V and 1 base from J, leaving 14 bases between. The CDR3 length is 14 residues. The V gene's germline CDR1 is GTSNPN and CDR2 SVGIG (reference sequence). The CDR3 nucleotides are TGTGCCTGGAACCGCCCGGAGAGATCCTACGAGCAGTACTTC. The encoded protein is CAWNRPERSYEQYF. Complete variable domain (other parts from reference TRBV30 and TRBJ2-7): SQTIHQWPATLVQPVGSPLSLECTVEGTSNPNLYWYRQAAGRGLQLLFYSVGIGQISSEVPQNLSASRPQDRQFILSSKKLLLSDSGFYLCAWNRPERSYEQYFGPGTRLTVT.

This chain connects TRBV5-6 to TRBJ2-2, with a tentative D call TRBD2 (6 bases). Between the trimmed V and J ends, which lost 0 bases and 0 bases, there was a span of 12 bases. CDR1 is SGHDT and CDR2 is YYEEEE in the germline V gene. This CDR3 is 17 amino acids long. The CDR3 bases are TGTGCCAGCAGCTTGGTCGGGGGACGGGCGAACACCGGGGAGCTGTTTTTT. Its protein is CASSLVGGRANTGELFF. Full variable domain (missing parts from reference TRBV5-6 and TRBJ2-2): DAGVTQSPTHLIKTRGQQVTLRCSPKSGHDTVSWYQQALGQGPQFIFQYYEEEERQRGNFPDRFSGHQFPNYSSELNVNALLLGDSALYLCASSLVGGRANTGELFFGEGSRLTVL.

This chain connects TRBV6-5 to TRBJ1-3; possible D gene TRBD1, 5 bases. Per germline, CDR1 MNHEY and CDR2 SVGAGI. Trimming left V 2 bases short and J 8 bases short, with 7 bases between. The CDR3 consists of 12 residues. This CDR3 reads CASSYPGDTIYF. Written as DNA, the CDR3 is TGTGCCAGCAGTTACCCGGGGGACACCATATATTTT.

The table lists this clone with a few counts. V is TRBV19 and J is TRBJ1-3; D gene uncertain. The CDR3 sequence is 12 residues long. Trimming left V 3 bases short and J 4 bases short, with 4 bases between. Germline CDR1 reads LNHDA; CDR2 reads SQIVND (reference sequence). This CDR3 reads CASSMLGNTIYF. The CDR3 nucleotides read TGTGCCAGTAGTATGTTGGGAAACACCATATATTTT.

The chain recombines TRBV10-2 with TRBJ2-5; D is perhaps TRBD1 or TRBD2 (6 bases each). CDR1 and CDR2 (germline): WSHSY, SAAADI. This CDR3 region has 19 residues. Trimming shortened V by 0 bases and J by 5 bases, and 25 bases separated the two germline ends. CDR3 residues: CASSESPLRPRGLEETQYF. Here the CDR3 DNA reads TGCGCCAGCAGTGAGTCACCTCTCCGTCCTCGGGGGCTGGAGGAGACCCAGTACTTC.

This clone was counted only a few times. The rearrangement uses TRBV28 and TRBJ1-2; D perhaps matches TRBD1 (6 bases). The CDR3 length is 12 residues. Trimming took off 4 bases at V and 9 bases at J, with 12 bases between the two ends. Germline loops: CDR1 MDHEN, CDR2 SYDVKM. The CDR3 DNA reads as TGTGCCAGCAGTTCGAGGGGGGTGAGCTACACCTTC. It is translated as CASSSRGVSYTF.

The rearrangement joins TRBV4-3 to TRBJ1-3; TRBD1 is a possible D gene (5 bases). V lost 0 bases and J 0 bases, leaving 12 bases between the germline ends. The CDR3 runs to 17 residues. Germline CDR1 LGHNA, CDR2 YSLEER. The CDR3 is CASSQDPGGTSGNTIYF. The CDR3 DNA reads as TGCGCCAGCAGCCAAGATCCGGGGGGTACCTCTGGAAACACCATATATTTT.

V gene TRBV6-5 combines with J gene TRBJ1-5; 7 nucleotides align to TRBD1. The J segment lost 7 bases and the V segment lost 5 bases, leaving 5 bases of the junction unmatched. Germline values: CDR1 MNHEY, CDR2 SVGAGI. This CDR3 spans 13 amino acids. The CDR3 spells CASSRQGGQPQHF. The CDR3 nucleotides are TGTGCCAGCAGTAGACAGGGTGGACAGCCCCAGCATTTT.

The rearrangement links TRBV4-2 to TRBJ2-3; perhaps TRBD2 as D (5 bases). Germline V gives CDR1 LGHNA, CDR2 YNFKEQ. This CDR3 spans 15 amino acids. Deletions cut 1 base from V and 11 bases from J, with 19 bases between. The CDR3 region is CASSQVERHPTRQYF. The CDR3 nucleotides read TGTGCCAGCAGCCAAGTCGAGCGGCACCCGACGAGGCAGTATTTT.

This chain uses TRBV5-5 with TRBJ1-6, with D tentatively TRBD1 (5 bases). V lost 0 bases and J lost 10, with 14 bases in between. This CDR3 comprises 15 residues. In germline, CDR1 is SGHKS, CDR2 YYEKEE (reference sequence). CDR3 residues: CASSLAVGEGSPLHF. DNA of the CDR3: TGTGCCAGCAGCTTGGCCGTGGGGGAAGGCTCACCCCTCCACTTT.

The chain carries TRBV9 and TRBJ1-5, with D unresolved. V was pared by 2 bases and J by 2 bases, with 8 bases between. Germline-derived CDR1 and CDR2 are SGDLS and YYNGEE. The CDR3 is 14 residues long. The CDR3 DNA is TGTGCCAGCAGCGTCGACCCCGGCAATCAGCCCCAGCATTTT. It translates to CASSVDPGNQPQHF.

The chain carries TRBV7-8 and TRBJ2-3; tentatively, D is TRBD2 (6 bases). CDR1 is SGHVS and CDR2 is FQNEAQ in the germline V gene. This CDR3 is built from 16 residues. V lost 5 bases to trimming and J lost 2 bases, with 17 bases between them. The CDR3 spells CASSPQLGGNTDTQYF. In DNA form, the CDR3 reads TGTGCCAGCAGCCCCCAACTGGGGGGAAACACAGATACGCAGTATTTT.

The gene calls are TRBV29-1 and TRBJ2-3; D is uncertain. The CDR3 has 13 residues. Germline values: CDR1 SQVTM, CDR2 ANQGSEA. Trimming stripped 6 bases from V and 6 bases from J, with 16 bases between. CDR3 protein: CSVAFRIGDTQYF. The CDR3, as DNA: TGCAGCGTCGCCTTCAGGATTGGGGATACGCAGTATTTT.

J is TRBJ2-7 and V is TRBV10-3, with no clear D. Germline V lookup: CDR1 ENHRY, CDR2 SYGVKD. The CDR3 contains 13 residues. Between the trimmed V and J ends, which lost 8 bases and 5 bases, there was a span of 16 bases. CDR3: CAIATFRGDEQYF. The CDR3 coding sequence is TGTGCCATCGCCACTTTTCGTGGGGACGAGCAGTACTTC.

The CDR3 loop is CASSDQTETQYF. In nucleotides, the CDR3 is TGCGCCAGCAGCGATCAGACGGAGACCCAGTACTTC. This sequence joins TRBV4-1 and TRBJ2-5; D is unclear. Germline values: CDR1 MGHRA, CDR2 YSYEKL. Trimming left V 5 bases short and J 5 bases short, with 9 bases between. This CDR3 contains 12 residues.

The chain has TRBV5-1 and TRBJ1-3; D may be TRBD1 (6 bases). Between the trimmed V and J ends, which lost 0 bases and 3 bases, there was a span of 10 bases. This CDR3 spans 15 amino acids. Germline CDR1 SGHRS, CDR2 YFSETQ. The CDR3 spells CASSLARGNGNTIYF. CDR3 bases: TGCGCCAGCAGCTTGGCCAGGGGAAATGGAAACACCATATATTTT.

The J gene is TRBJ2-1, the V gene TRBV28, with TRBD2 matching over 8 bases. V lost 7 bases and J lost 9; bases outside the gene matches: 14. This CDR3 contains 15 residues. Germline V gene lookup returns CDR1 MDHEN and CDR2 SYDVKM. CDR3 DNA sequence: TGTGCCAGCATAAGGCCGGGGGGGCTGAATTCTGAGCAGTTCTTC. Residues: CASIRPGGLNSEQFF.

Here the CDR3 DNA reads TGTGCCAGCAGCGGGAGGGACACCCCCTACGAGCAGTACGTC. It encodes CASSGRDTPYEQYV. This chain uses TRBV7-9 with TRBJ2-7; TRBD2 is a possible D gene (7 bases). V was pared by 5 bases and J by 2 bases, with 13 bases between. CDR1 and CDR2 from the germline V gene are SEHNR and FQNEAQ (reference sequence). The CDR3 runs 14 residues.

The J gene is TRBJ2-3, the V gene TRBV4-1, with a weak D call TRBD2 (5 bases). CDR1 is MGHRA, CDR2 YSYEKL, per germline. The CDR3 contains 16 residues. The V gene lost 3 bases and the J gene lost 0 bases, with 13 bases spanning the gap. This chain's CDR3 is CASSQPGLTSTDTQYF. The CDR3 nucleotides are TGCGCCAGCAGCCAGCCCGGACTCACTAGCACAGATACGCAGTATTTT.

The genes are TRBV7-9 and TRBJ1-1; D uncertain. The CDR3 extends over 15 amino acids. Trimming shortened V by 6 bases and J by 1 base, and 15 bases separated the two germline ends. The germline V gene has CDR1 SEHNR and CDR2 FQNEAQ (reference sequence). The CDR3 loop is CASSYDTEKNTEAFF. The DNA of the CDR3 is TGTGCCAGCAGTTACGATACAGAAAAGAACACTGAAGCTTTCTTT.

The rearrangement links TRBV6-6 to TRBJ2-3; tentatively, D is TRBD1 or TRBD2 (5 bases each). CDR1 and CDR2 (germline): MNHNY, SVGAGI (reference sequence). Between the trimmed V and J ends, which lost 6 bases and 6 bases, there was a span of 13 bases. The CDR3 sequence is 13 residues long. The CDR3 loop reads CASRGWGWDTQYF. The CDR3 DNA is TGTGCCAGCAGGGGCTGGGGGTGGGATACGCAGTATTTT.

This chain joins TRBV4-3 and TRBJ1-4; D may be TRBD1 (6 bases). The CDR3 is 15 amino acids. V lost 0 bases and J 6 bases, leaving 11 bases between the germline ends. CDR1 LGHNA and CDR2 YSLEER come from the germline V gene. The CDR3 sequence is CASSQDGGQYEKLFF. Written as DNA, the CDR3 is TGCGCCAGCAGCCAAGATGGCGGACAGTATGAAAAACTGTTTTTT.

This chain connects TRBV13 to TRBJ1-3; D not resolved. CDR1 and CDR2 from the germline V gene are PRHDT and FYEKMQ (reference sequence). With 0 bases removed from V and 6 bases from J, the gap between germline ends came to 0 bases. The length of the CDR3 is 11 residues. CDR3 region: CASSLGNTIYF. In nucleotides, the CDR3 is TGTGCCAGCAGCTTAGGAAACACCATATATTTT. Combining the CDR3 with reference TRBV13 and TRBJ1-3 gives the whole variable domain AAGVIQSPRHLIKEKRETATLKCYPIPRHDTVYWYQQGPGQDPQFLISFYEKMQSDKGSIPDRFSAQQFSDYHSELNMSSLELGDSALYFCASSLGNTIYFGEGSWLTVV.

The V gene is TRBV6-4, the J gene TRBJ1-2; 12 bases are shared with TRBD1. V shed 0 bases and J 7 bases; nucleotides not matched to a gene: 6. Looked up from germline, CDR1 is MRHNA and CDR2 is SNTAGT. CDR3 length: 16 residues. The CDR3 spells CASSDSSGTGGGGYTF. CDR3 sequence (DNA): TGTGCCAGCAGTGACTCGAGCGGGACAGGGGGCGGTGGCTACACCTTC.

This clone was seen just once. The gene calls are TRBV7-9 and TRBJ1-4; D is uncertain. V was trimmed by 2 bases and J by 5 bases, leaving 9 bases between them. The CDR3 length is 14 residues. Germline CDR1 is SEHNR and CDR2 is FQNEAQ (reference sequence). CDR3 amino acids: CASSLSLANEKLFF. CDR3 coding DNA: TGTGCCAGCAGCTTATCTCTGGCGAATGAAAAACTGTTTTTT.

This clone showed up just once. The chain recombines TRBV5-8 with TRBJ2-1, with TRBD1 identical over 8 bases. Germline assignment: CDR1 SGHTS and CDR2 YDEGEE. The CDR3 contains 14 residues. V shed 4 bases and J 7 bases; nucleotides not matched to a gene: 7. The CDR3 DNA reads as TGTGCCAGCAGCGACTACAGGGGGGTGAATGAGCAGTTCTTC. Translating it yields CASSDYRGVNEQFF.

This clone has more than one count but fewer than ten. The chain recombines TRBV18 with TRBJ1-5, with 7 bases that match TRBD1. This CDR3 has 13 amino acids. Germline trimming cut 5 bases from V and 6 bases from J; bases unmatched to any gene: 4. Germline values: CDR1 KGHSH, CDR2 LQKENI. The CDR3 protein is CASSSGQVQPQHF. The CDR3 DNA follows: TGTGCCAGCTCATCCGGACAGGTTCAGCCCCAGCATTTT.